The 8 T cell receptor beta chains reported below all come from one sample, sequenced in a study of cytomegalovirus exposure and HLA in healthy donors. The PCR contained 60 Vbeta and 13 Jbeta primers. This table comes from immunoSEQ multiplex PCR, and its TCRdb copy is limited to in-frame clones, with some not included. The repertoire holds roughly 100,000 clones, roughly 72% seen once, with around 5% in the top ten. The sequenced material came from PBMCs. These receptors all come from a man aged 25 to 40 in good health and CMV-seropositive.

This clone was counted a few times. The chain combines TRBV7-6 with TRBJ2-1, with D perhaps TRBD1 (6 bases). The length of the CDR3 is 14 residues. Germline lookup yields CDR1 SGHVS and CDR2 FNYEAQ. V gave up 1 base and J gave up 8 bases, with 12 bases separating them. The CDR3 DNA reads TGTGCCAGCAGCTTAGTTCTGGGGGCTGATGAGCAGTTCTTC. Its translation: CASSLVLGADEQFF.

This clone has only a few counts. This chain joins TRBV21-1 and TRBJ2-7; the tabulated D call, TRBD1, remains unverified against the DNA. TRBV21-1 is assigned pseudogene status. The CDR3 runs 15 residues. CDR3 amino acids: CASSNLGTGSYEQYF. CDR3 in DNA: TGTGCCAGCAGCAATCTTGGGACAGGGAGTTACGAGCAGTACTTC.

This rearrangement joins TRBV5-5 to TRBJ1-2; TRBD1 agrees at 7 bases. J lost 0 bases, V lost 3 bases, and 5 bases had no gene match. Germline loops: CDR1 SGHKS, CDR2 YYEKEE (reference sequence). The CDR3 has 15 residues. CDR3 in amino acids: CASSSTGISNYGYTF. The CDR3 DNA is TGTGCCAGCAGCTCGACAGGGATCTCTAACTATGGCTACACCTTC. Variable domain in full (rest from reference TRBV5-5 and TRBJ1-2): DAGVTQSPTHLIKTRGQQVTLRCSPISGHKSVSWYQQVLGQGPQFIFQYYEKEERGRGNFPDRFSARQFPNYSSELNVNALLLGDSALYLCASSSTGISNYGYTFGSGTRLTVV.

The chain combines TRBV4-3 with TRBJ2-7; a possible D gene is TRBD2 (5 bases). The V gene's germline CDR1 is LGHNA and CDR2 YSLEER. This CDR3 has 15 amino acids. The V gene lost 0 bases and the J gene lost 3 bases, with 12 bases spanning the gap. CDR3 DNA sequence: TGCGCCAGCAGCCAAGATGCCCGGGGATACTACGAGCAGTACTTC. Its translation is CASSQDARGYYEQYF.

As DNA, the CDR3 is TGTGCCAGCAGCCAAGAGTACGGCACTGAAGCTTTCTTT. This gives the protein CASSQEYGTEAFF. This chain uses TRBV6-4 with TRBJ1-1; no reliable D call. Per the germline V gene, CDR1 is MRHNA and CDR2 is SNTAGT. There are 13 residues in the CDR3. The V and J ends lost 6 bases and 4 bases respectively, with 12 bases between them.

The gene calls are TRBV5-5 and TRBJ2-3; D is perhaps TRBD2 (6 bases). Germline V CDR1 and CDR2: SGHKS, YYEKEE (reference sequence). Trimming stripped 3 bases from V and 6 bases from J, with 14 bases between. The length of the CDR3 is 14 residues. The CDR3 DNA reads as TGTGCCAGCAGCTCGGGAGTAATCGGGGATACGCAGTATTTT. Translating gives CASSSGVIGDTQYF. The full variable domain, in which reference TRBV5-5 and TRBJ2-3 provide the parts outside the CDR3, is DAGVTQSPTHLIKTRGQQVTLRCSPISGHKSVSWYQQVLGQGPQFIFQYYEKEERGRGNFPDRFSARQFPNYSSELNVNALLLGDSALYLCASSSGVIGDTQYFGPGTRLTVL.

J is TRBJ2-5 and V is TRBV19; 7 bases match TRBD1. Germline loops: CDR1 LNHDA, CDR2 SQIVND (reference sequence). The length of the CDR3 is 15 residues. The junction had 9 bases not matched to a gene; V was cut back by 4 bases and J by 4 bases. The chain's CDR3 is CASSNTGVEGETQYF. The DNA of the CDR3 is TGTGCCAGTAGTAACACAGGGGTAGAAGGAGAGACCCAGTACTTC.

The rearrangement links TRBV5-6 to TRBJ2-1; D gene uncertain. V lost 3 bases to trimming and J lost 6 bases, with 10 bases between them. The CDR3 runs to 13 residues. In germline, CDR1 is SGHDT, CDR2 YYEEEE. This CDR3 reads CASSSVSGNEQFF. The CDR3 coding sequence is TGTGCCAGCAGCTCCGTCTCCGGCAATGAGCAGTTCTTC.